Described below is a single T cell receptor (beta chain) sequence and its context. The target antigen is unknown. The data are from a study of pediatric ulcerative colitis. Deletions cut 1 base from V and 3 bases from J, with 1 base between. The CDR3 consists of 11 residues. Per the germline V gene, CDR1 is LNHNV and CDR2 is YYDKDF (reference sequence). Study findings and constraints: Repertoires came from total lymphocyte DNA, not specific subsets.

Up to 500,000 reads were sequenced per sample. The protocol was immunoSEQ multiplex PCR, while the TCRdb copy is restricted to in-frame clones and leaves out a portion. The sample lists 16,000 or so clones, nearly 75% seen once, with around 6.6% in the top ten. During colonoscopy, one to two rectal pinch biopsies were collected. V is TRBV15 and J is TRBJ2-7, with unresolved D. The receptor comes from a boy aged 5-17 years with moderate ulcerative colitis. Specimen: gut tissue. This CDR3 is CATSRGYEQYF. CDR3 nucleotides: TGTGCCACCAGCAGAGGCTACGAGCAGTACTTC.